This T cell receptor beta chain was found in a study of identical twins. General observations from the study: Model-predicted out-of-frame TCR alpha sharing fell below observed values in monozygotic twins. In cord blood, abundant beta clonotypes had fewer insertions; memory showed no trend. Low generation-probability sequences were in excess among twin-shared out-of-frame alpha sequences.

The authors used template switching to add a universal primer site and gave cDNA unique molecular identifiers. One entry per CDR3 protein, called by TCRdb with MiXCR from the 5' RACE reads. The sample yields about 570,000 distinct CDR3 sequences, around a tenth seen once. This clonotype was observed at least ten times. Its antigen is unknown. The sample was also reused in another study, on yellow fever vaccine responses in identical twins.

The TCR originated in a woman under 30 in good health. The specimen was PBMCs.

Written as DNA, the CDR3 is TGTGCCAGCAGCCAAGACCGGCGGCGGGGGTACACAGATACGCAGTATTTT. This codes for CASSQDRRRGYTDTQYF. The genes are TRBV3-1 and TRBJ2-3; 7 bases line up with TRBD2. This CDR3 contains 17 residues. The germline V gene encodes CDR1 LGHDT and CDR2 YNNKEL (reference sequence). V lost 0 bases and J lost 2; bases outside the gene matches: 8.